This T cell receptor beta chain was observed in a study of blood T cell repertoires in COVID-19 (dated by TCRdb to 2018 to 2021). Describing the broader study: Samples from collaborators originated in the United States, Italy and Spain and spanned both the acute and convalescent phases of COVID-19. Samples came from the ongoing ImmuneRACE study (first 160 participants) plus 1,254 subjects from 6 global collaborators. Sample metadata almost always included a de-identified subject ID, COVID-19 status, age in years and sex. The prospective study material was composed of cDNA or gDNA derived from T cells, B-cell-depleted T cells, or PBMCs. The repertoires were released in a freely available public database meant as a resource for research on the immune response to SARS-CoV-2. Deeply sampled blood TCRbeta repertoires from subjects exposed to, actively infected with, or recovered from COVID-19 were included in the dataset. Where available, HLA class I and class II types were taken from metadata supplied by the sample provider and were not determined by assay-based typing. The study at large found these results: Clinical and demographic metadata were provided uncurated, with the amount varying by source and participant.

Comment on this clone: No cognate antigen has been identified for it. Base qualities are missing; no much larger clone stands one base away.

CDR1 SGDLS and CDR2 YYNGEE were looked up in the germline V gene. V loses 2 bases at its end and J loses 3 bases; junction bases beyond the gene matches: 4. The CDR3 runs 14 residues from the cysteine to the phenylalanine. Only CDR3 DNA is held: 42 bases, read in frame from base 1. One collaborating source in Seattle enrolled patients while the patients were actively infected and followed the patients over time throughout the course of disease. The collaborating institutions used their own protocols to collect whole blood in K2EDTA tubes. For TCRbeta analysis, collaborators shipped samples in one of three forms: frozen whole blood, isolated PBMCs, or DNA extracted from either of those sample types. The immunoSEQ Assay, a bias-controlled multiplex PCR, was used to amplify TCRbeta CDR3 regions from genomic DNA. Processing in the source paper ran as follows. The number of nucleated cells in each sample was estimated by amplification of reference gene primers within the assay. To quantify the absolute abundance of each unique TCRbeta CDR3 rearrangement, sequence reads were collapsed and filtered. Productive Simpson clonality was computed per sample as the square root of Simpson's diversity index over productive rearrangements. This immuneACCESS table, as held by TCRdb, lists in-frame sequences with V and J called but not all clones. Of the missing ones, under half trace to an unresolved V gene in checked studies; the others have no known cause. V, J and clone size are those of that table, while D and trimming were read from the DNA. The sample has about 130,000 clones on record, 80% to 95% of them singletons. Approximately 2% of the sample belongs to the ten largest clones.

The receptor was derived from a man between 50 and 59 years old with COVID-19, enrolled during active disease. The chain uses TRBV9 and TRBJ2-7, with TRBD2 matching 8 junction bases. Sequenced material: peripheral blood. CDR3 loop: CASSVDLAGYEQYF. DNA sequence: TGTGCCAGCAGCGTGGATCTAGCGGGCTACGAGCAGTACTTC.